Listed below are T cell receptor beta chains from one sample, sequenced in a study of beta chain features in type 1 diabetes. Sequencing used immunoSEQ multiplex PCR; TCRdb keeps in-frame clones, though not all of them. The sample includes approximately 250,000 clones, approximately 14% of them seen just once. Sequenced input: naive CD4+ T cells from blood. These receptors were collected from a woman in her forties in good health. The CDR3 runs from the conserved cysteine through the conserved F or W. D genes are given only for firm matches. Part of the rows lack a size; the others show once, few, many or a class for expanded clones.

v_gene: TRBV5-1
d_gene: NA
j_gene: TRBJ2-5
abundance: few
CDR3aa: CATAAGSEETQYF
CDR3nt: TGCGCCACCGCCGCGGGGTCGGAAGAGACCCAGTACTTC

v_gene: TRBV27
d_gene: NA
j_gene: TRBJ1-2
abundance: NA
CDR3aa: CASSLKVGGTSNYGYTF
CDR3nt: TGTGCCAGCAGTCTAAAAGTAGGGGGAACCTCTAACTATGGCTACACCTTC

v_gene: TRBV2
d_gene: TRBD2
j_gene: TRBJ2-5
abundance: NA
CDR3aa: CASSEALLAEYQETQYF
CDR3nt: TGTGCCAGCAGTGAAGCGCTTCTAGCGGAATACCAAGAGACCCAGTACTTC

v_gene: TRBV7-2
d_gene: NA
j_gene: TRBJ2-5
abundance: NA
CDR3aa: CASSPGTYQETQYF
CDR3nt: TGTGCCAGCAGCCCAGGGACATACCAAGAGACCCAGTACTTC

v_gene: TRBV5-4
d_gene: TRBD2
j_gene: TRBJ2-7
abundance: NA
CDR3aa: CASSPLGGGYEQYF
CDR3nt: TGTGCCAGCAGCCCGTTGGGGGGGGGCTACGAGCAGTACTTC

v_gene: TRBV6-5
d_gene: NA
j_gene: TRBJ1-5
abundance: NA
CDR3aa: CASSRQSNQPQHF
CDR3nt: TGTGCCAGCAGTAGACAGTCCAATCAGCCCCAGCATTTT

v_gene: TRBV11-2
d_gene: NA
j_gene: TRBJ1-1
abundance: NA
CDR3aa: CASRHPGGNTEAFF
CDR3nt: TGTGCCAGCAGACACCCGGGGGGGAACACTGAAGCTTTCTTT

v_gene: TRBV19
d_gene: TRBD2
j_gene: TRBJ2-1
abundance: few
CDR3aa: CASSPAGGRYNEQFF
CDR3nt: TGTGCCAGTAGCCCAGCGGGGGGGCGTTACAATGAGCAGTTCTTC

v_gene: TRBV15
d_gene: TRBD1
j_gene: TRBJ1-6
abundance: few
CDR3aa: CATSVRSGTGRSPLHF
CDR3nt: TGTGCCACCAGCGTCCGATCCGGGACAGGTCGTTCACCCCTCCACTTT

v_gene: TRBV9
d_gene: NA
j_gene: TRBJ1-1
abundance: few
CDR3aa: CASSASGSSLEAFF
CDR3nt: TGTGCCAGCAGCGCTTCGGGGAGCAGTCTAGAAGCTTTCTTT

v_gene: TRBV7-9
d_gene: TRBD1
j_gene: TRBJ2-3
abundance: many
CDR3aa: CASSSTGSDTQYF
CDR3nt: TGTGCCAGCAGCTCGACAGGGTCAGATACGCAGTATTTT

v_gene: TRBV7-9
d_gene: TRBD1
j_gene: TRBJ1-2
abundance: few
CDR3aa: CASSMDRDYGYTF
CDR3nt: TGTGCCAGCAGCATGGACAGGGATTATGGCTACACCTTC

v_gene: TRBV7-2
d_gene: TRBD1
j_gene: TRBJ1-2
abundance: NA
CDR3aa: CASSPGTANYGYTF
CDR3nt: TGTGCCAGCAGCCCCGGGACAGCTAACTATGGCTACACCTTC

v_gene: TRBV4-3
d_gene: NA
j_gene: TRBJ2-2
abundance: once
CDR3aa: CASSQETHKETGELFF
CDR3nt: TGCGCCAGCAGCCAAGAGACCCACAAGGAGACCGGGGAGCTGTTTTTT

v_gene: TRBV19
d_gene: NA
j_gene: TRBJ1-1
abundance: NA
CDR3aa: CASSISGTMNTEAFF
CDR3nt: TGTGCCAGTAGTATATCTGGCACTATGAACACTGAAGCTTTCTTT

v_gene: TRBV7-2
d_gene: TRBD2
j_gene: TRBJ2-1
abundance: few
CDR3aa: CASRVAGARGNEQFF
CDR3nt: TGTGCCAGCAGGGTAGCGGGGGCGAGGGGGAATGAGCAGTTCTTC

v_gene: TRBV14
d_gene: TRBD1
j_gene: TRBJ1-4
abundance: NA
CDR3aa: CASSQTGWDEKLFF
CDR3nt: TGTGCCAGCAGCCAGACAGGGTGGGACGAAAAACTGTTTTTT

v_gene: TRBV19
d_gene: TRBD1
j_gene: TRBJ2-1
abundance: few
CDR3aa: CASSSHRDRGLSEQFF
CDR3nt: TGTGCCAGTAGTTCCCACCGGGACAGGGGGCTCAGTGAGCAGTTCTTC

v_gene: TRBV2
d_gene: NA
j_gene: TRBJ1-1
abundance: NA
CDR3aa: CASSWIGGAFF
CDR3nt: TGTGCCAGCAGTTGGATCGGGGGAGCTTTCTTT

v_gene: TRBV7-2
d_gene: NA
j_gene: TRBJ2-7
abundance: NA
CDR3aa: CASSLAGGYEQYF
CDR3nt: TGTGCCAGCAGCTTAGCGGGGGGATACGAGCAGTACTTC

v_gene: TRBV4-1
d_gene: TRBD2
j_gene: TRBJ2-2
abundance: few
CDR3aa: CASSQVLRAGGGTGELFF
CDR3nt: TGCGCCAGCAGCCAAGTATTACGGGCGGGGGGGGGAACCGGGGAGCTGTTTTTT

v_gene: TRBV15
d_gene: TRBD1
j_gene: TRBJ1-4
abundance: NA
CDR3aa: CATNPTGGSEKLFF
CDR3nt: TGTGCCACCAACCCGACAGGGGGTAGTGAAAAACTGTTTTTT

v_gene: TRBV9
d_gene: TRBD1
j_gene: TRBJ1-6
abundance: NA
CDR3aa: CASGQTDRANSPLHF
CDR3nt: TGTGCCAGCGGCCAAACGGACAGGGCGAATTCACCCCTCCACTTT

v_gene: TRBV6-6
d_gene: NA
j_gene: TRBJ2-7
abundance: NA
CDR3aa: CASSPTDFTEQYF
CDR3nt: TGTGCCAGCAGTCCCACGGACTTCACCGAGCAGTACTTC

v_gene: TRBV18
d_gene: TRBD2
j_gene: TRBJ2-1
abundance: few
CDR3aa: CASSPPGLAGGYEQFF
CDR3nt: TGTGCCAGCTCACCACCGGGGCTAGCGGGGGGCTATGAGCAGTTCTTC

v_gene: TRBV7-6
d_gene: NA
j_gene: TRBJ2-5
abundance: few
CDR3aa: CASSPQSREEYQETQYF
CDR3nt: TGTGCCAGCAGCCCCCAGTCCCGTGAGGAGTACCAAGAGACCCAGTACTTC

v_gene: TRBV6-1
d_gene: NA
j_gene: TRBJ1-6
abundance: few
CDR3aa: CASSTASPLHF
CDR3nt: TGTGCCAGCTCCACTGCATCACCCCTCCACTTT

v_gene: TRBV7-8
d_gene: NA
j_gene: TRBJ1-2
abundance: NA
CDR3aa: CASSFTGTSYGYTF
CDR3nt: TGTGCCAGCAGTTTTACCGGGACAAGCTATGGCTACACCTTC

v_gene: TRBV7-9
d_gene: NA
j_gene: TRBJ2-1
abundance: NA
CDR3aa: CASSFRGSHNEQFF
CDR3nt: TGTGCCAGCAGCTTTCGGGGGTCCCACAATGAGCAGTTCTTC

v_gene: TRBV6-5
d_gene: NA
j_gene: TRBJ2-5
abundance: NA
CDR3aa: CASSPGEETQYF
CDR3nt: TGTGCCAGCAGTCCAGGGGAAGAGACCCAGTACTTC

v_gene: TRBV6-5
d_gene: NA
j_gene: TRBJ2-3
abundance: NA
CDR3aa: CASSYDGVPGDTQYF
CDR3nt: TGTGCCAGCAGTTATGACGGGGTCCCTGGGGATACGCAGTATTTT

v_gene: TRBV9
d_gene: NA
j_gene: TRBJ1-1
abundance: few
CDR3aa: CASSVDPVNTEAFF
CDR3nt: TGTGCCAGCAGCGTAGATCCGGTGAACACTGAAGCTTTCTTT

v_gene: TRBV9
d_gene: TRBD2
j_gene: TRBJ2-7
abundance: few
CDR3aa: CASSEGTSPSYEQYF
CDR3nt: TGTGCCAGCAGCGAGGGGACTAGCCCCTCCTACGAGCAGTACTTC

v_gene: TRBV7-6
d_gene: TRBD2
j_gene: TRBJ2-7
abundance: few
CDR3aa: CASSSPTGGRVDEQYF
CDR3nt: TGTGCCAGCAGCTCCCCCACGGGGGGGCGCGTCGACGAGCAGTACTTC

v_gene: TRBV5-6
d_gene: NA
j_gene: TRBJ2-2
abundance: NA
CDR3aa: CASSLVGLNTGELFF
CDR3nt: TGTGCCAGCAGCTTGGTGGGGCTAAACACCGGGGAGCTGTTTTTT

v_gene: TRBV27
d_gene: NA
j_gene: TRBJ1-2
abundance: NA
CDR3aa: CASSLGGIYGYTF
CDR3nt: TGTGCCAGCAGTTTAGGGGGGATCTATGGCTACACCTTC

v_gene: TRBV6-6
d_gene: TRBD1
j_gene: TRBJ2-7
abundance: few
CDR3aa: CASGRTGVYEQYF
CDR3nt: TGTGCCAGCGGCCGGACAGGGGTGTACGAGCAGTACTTC

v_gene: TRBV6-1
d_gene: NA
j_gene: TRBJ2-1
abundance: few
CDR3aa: CASALRRRYNEQFF
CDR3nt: TGTGCCAGCGCCCTACGGAGGAGATACAATGAGCAGTTCTTC

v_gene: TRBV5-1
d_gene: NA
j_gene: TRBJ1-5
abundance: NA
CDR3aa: CASSSGLSNQPQHF
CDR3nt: TGCGCCAGCAGCTCGGGACTGAGCAATCAGCCCCAGCATTTT

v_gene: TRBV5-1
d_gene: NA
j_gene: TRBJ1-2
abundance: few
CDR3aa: CASSLDLGGYTF
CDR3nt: TGCGCCAGCAGCTTGGATCTAGGAGGCTACACCTTC